This TCR beta chain is drawn from a study of vaccination and CD4 T cells after COVID-19. TCRdb ran MiXCR on the PCR reads and lists one entry per CDR3 protein. This table holds 12,000 to 15,000 distinct CDR3 sequences, 65% to 70% found once. This sequence was found in a human donor who had recovered from COVID-19. The input for sequencing was CD4+ T cells from blood, taken after SARS-CoV-2 vaccination.

The CDR3, as DNA: TGTGCCAGCAGTTTGGTGGGAGCCGGGGAGCTGTTTTTT. Protein: CASSLVGAGELFF. This chain joins TRBV27 and TRBJ2-2; the D gene is possibly TRBD2 (5 bases). The CDR3 runs to 13 residues. The V end was cut by 3 bases, the J end by 6 bases, with 8 bases between. In germline, CDR1 is MNHEY, CDR2 SMNVEV (reference sequence).